Listed here is a single TCR beta chain. A read error may be the cause here, since a much bigger clone is one base away. These data are taken from a study of prognosis after radiotherapy for stage I lung cancer. Study as a whole: The 13 male and 6 female patients were aged roughly 50 to 85, median around 74 years.

Amplicons of TCR beta CDR3 were generated from genomic DNA by two-round multiplex PCR. The first PCR round targeted every TRBV and TRBJ gene with specific primers. TCRdb used MiXCR to reprocess the multiplex PCR reads, holding one entry per CDR3 protein. The data show approximately 30,000 distinct CDR3 sequences, about 29% seen once. The TCR sequence derives from a donor over 45 with non-small cell lung cancer. The sequenced sample was PBMCs, obtained before or after stereotactic body radiation therapy (not recorded which).

CDR3 loop: CASRMGRGANKETQYF. The DNA for the CDR3 is TGTGCCAGCAGAATGGGACGGGGAGCGAACAAAGAGACCCAGTACTTC. The rearrangement links TRBV28 to TRBJ2-5; D might be TRBD1 or TRBD2, each matching 5 bases. Trimming left V 6 bases short and J 3 bases short, with 20 bases between. Germline V gene data show CDR1 as MDHEN and CDR2 as SYDVKM. CDR3 length: 16 amino acids. The full variable domain, in which reference TRBV28 and TRBJ2-5 provide the parts outside the CDR3, is DVKVTQSSRYLVKRTGEKVFLECVQDMDHENMFWYRQDPGLGLRLIYFSYDVKMKEKGDIPEGYSVSREKKERFSLILESASTNQTSMYLCASRMGRGANKETQYFGPGTRLLVL.